This is a list of T cell receptor beta chains from one sample in a study of T cell responses to AZD1222 COVID-19 vaccine. TCRdb keeps only in-frame clones here, not all; method: immunoSEQ multiplex PCR. The table lists more than 85,000 clones, 80% to 90% of them singletons. The source material was peripheral blood, sampled on day 0 of AZD1222 vaccination. The receptors come from an adult in good health. CDR3s include the opening cysteine and the closing phenylalanine or tryptophan. Fields, in order: V gene, J gene, CDR3 protein.

v_gene: TRBV7-9
j_gene: TRBJ2-4
CDR3aa: CASSLVRQGEYIQYF

v_gene: TRBV28
j_gene: TRBJ2-7
CDR3aa: CASSGQIYEQYF

v_gene: TRBV30
j_gene: TRBJ1-1
CDR3aa: CAWSVSKLVEAFF

v_gene: TRBV10-1
j_gene: TRBJ2-3
CDR3aa: CASSEGSTDTQYF

v_gene: TRBV3-1/TRBV3-2
j_gene: TRBJ1-5
CDR3aa: CASSQDPRGGNQPQHF

v_gene: TRBV28
j_gene: TRBJ2-5
CDR3aa: CASSSGTSGHQETQYF

v_gene: TRBV9
j_gene: TRBJ2-7
CDR3aa: CASSVGQGADEQYF

v_gene: TRBV7-9
j_gene: TRBJ2-5
CDR3aa: CASSLTMGLREETQYF

v_gene: TRBV13
j_gene: TRBJ2-7
CDR3aa: CASSFSGQGSLEQYF

v_gene: TRBV7-6
j_gene: TRBJ1-5
CDR3aa: CASSSTVYSNQPQHF

v_gene: TRBV11-3
j_gene: TRBJ2-6
CDR3aa: CASSARTSGRGANVLTF

v_gene: TRBV20-1
j_gene: TRBJ2-1
CDR3aa: CSASAYNEQFF

v_gene: TRBV28
j_gene: TRBJ1-1
CDR3aa: CASSLYGTGSEAFF

v_gene: TRBV6-4
j_gene: TRBJ1-5
CDR3aa: CASSQGPGNQPQHF

v_gene: TRBV2
j_gene: TRBJ1-4
CDR3aa: CASSEWQGLANEKLFF

v_gene: TRBV7-2
j_gene: TRBJ2-2
CDR3aa: CASTPKVTGELFF

v_gene: TRBV27
j_gene: TRBJ1-5
CDR3aa: CASSPRTVPQPQHF

v_gene: TRBV7-9
j_gene: TRBJ2-7
CDR3aa: CASSFGQGVSYEQYF

v_gene: TRBV5-5
j_gene: TRBJ1-2
CDR3aa: CASSPGGKANYGYTF

v_gene: TRBV4-2
j_gene: TRBJ1-1
CDR3aa: CASSREQGVYTEAFF

v_gene: TRBV19
j_gene: TRBJ1-1
CDR3aa: CASSIKGWTEAFF

v_gene: TRBV5-6
j_gene: TRBJ1-1
CDR3aa: CASSLGFAEAFF

v_gene: TRBV28
j_gene: TRBJ1-5
CDR3aa: CASSFPIRGLPSNQPQHF

v_gene: TRBV5-1
j_gene: TRBJ2-3
CDR3aa: CASSLSSDTQYF

v_gene: TRBV5-6
j_gene: TRBJ2-2
CDR3aa: CASSRDRGTGELFF

v_gene: TRBV3-1/TRBV3-2
j_gene: TRBJ2-2
CDR3aa: CASSQPGLAGAGELFF

v_gene: TRBV19
j_gene: TRBJ2-3
CDR3aa: CASSIEWGGEGDTQYF

v_gene: TRBV7-2
j_gene: TRBJ1-5
CDR3aa: CASSLALNQPQHF

v_gene: TRBV3-1/TRBV3-2
j_gene: TRBJ1-5
CDR3aa: CASSQSDQPQHF

v_gene: TRBV21-1
j_gene: TRBJ2-7
CDR3aa: CASNGSSSYEQYF

v_gene: TRBV7-3
j_gene: TRBJ1-4
CDR3aa: CASSLSGTENEKLFF

v_gene: TRBV30
j_gene: TRBJ2-3
CDR3aa: CAWSRRSTDTQYF

v_gene: TRBV14
j_gene: TRBJ2-7
CDR3aa: CASSQNTGPYEQYF

v_gene: TRBV7-9
j_gene: TRBJ2-3
CDR3aa: CASSQRVLDTQYF

v_gene: TRBV7-3
j_gene: TRBJ2-3
CDR3aa: CASSAGATDTQYF

v_gene: TRBV24-1
j_gene: TRBJ1-1
CDR3aa: CATSDSTGTEAFF

v_gene: TRBV10-3
j_gene: TRBJ1-2
CDR3aa: CAIRSAGAGGGYTF

v_gene: TRBV24-1
j_gene: TRBJ2-1
CDR3aa: CATSGGTGSSYNEQFF

v_gene: TRBV7-2
j_gene: TRBJ1-5
CDR3aa: CASSLAGDRGQPQHF

v_gene: TRBV11-2
j_gene: TRBJ2-5
CDR3aa: CASSLVGGIQETQYF

v_gene: TRBV28
j_gene: TRBJ1-3
CDR3aa: CASSSRQGPSGNTIYF

v_gene: TRBV6-5
j_gene: TRBJ2-3
CDR3aa: CASSLLGDRDTQYF

v_gene: TRBV7-6
j_gene: TRBJ2-2
CDR3aa: CASSLEVWVRGRNTGELFF

v_gene: TRBV29-1
j_gene: TRBJ2-5
CDR3aa: CSVAGVETQYF

v_gene: TRBV9
j_gene: TRBJ1-5
CDR3aa: CASSVYVKKVKHF

v_gene: TRBV9
j_gene: TRBJ2-3
CDR3aa: CASSVGGQTPTNTQYF

v_gene: TRBV21-1
j_gene: TRBJ1-5
CDR3aa: CASSKSGGRNQPQHF

v_gene: TRBV2
j_gene: TRBJ2-2
CDR3aa: CASSEDSGNTGELFF

v_gene: TRBV6-5
j_gene: TRBJ1-2
CDR3aa: CASRTGYHGYTF

v_gene: TRBV28
j_gene: TRBJ2-5
CDR3aa: CASSSEIETQYF

v_gene: TRBV4-1
j_gene: TRBJ2-7
CDR3aa: CASSPGLAGISYEQYF

v_gene: TRBV6-6
j_gene: TRBJ2-5
CDR3aa: CASSSWTAQETQYF

v_gene: TRBV7-2
j_gene: TRBJ2-3
CDR3aa: CASSFSTDTQYF